These T cell receptor beta chains were read from a single sample in a study of T cell clones after liver transplantation. TCRdb's copy holds only in-frame clones and misses some; the assay was immunoSEQ multiplex PCR. The sample consists of 90,000 to 120,000 clones, approximately 78% of them appearing once. The sample consisted of CD4+ T cells from blood, taken before liver transplant. Receptors originate from a human donor who received a liver transplant. CDR3s include the opening cysteine and the closing phenylalanine or tryptophan. A D gene is named only where the DNA matches it firmly. Clone size is shown for a subset of rows, as once, few, many or a class of expanded clone.

NA	TRBV5-1	TRBJ2-3	TRBD1	TGCGCCAGCAGCCCGGGACAGTTCACAGATACGCAGTATTTT	CASSPGQFTDTQYF
NA	TRBV28	TRBJ1-1	NA	TGTGCCAGCAGCCTCAGGGTTGAGGACACTGAAGCTTTCTTT	CASSLRVEDTEAFF
NA	TRBV30	TRBJ2-1	NA	TGTGCCTGGGATATAATAAGGAGGGGTGAGCAGTTCTTC	CAWDIIRRGEQFF
NA	TRBV29-1	TRBJ2-3	NA	TGCAGCGGGGAAAGGGGGGAAGATACGCAGTATTTT	CSGERGEDTQYF
NA	TRBV14	TRBJ1-1	NA	TGTGCCAGCAGAGGTGCGGGTGAAGCTTTCTTT	CASRGAGEAFF
NA	TRBV19	TRBJ1-4	NA	TGTGCCAGTAAGGCCAATCGATATGAAAAACTGTTTTTT	CASKANRYEKLFF
few	TRBV5-1	TRBJ1-1	NA	TGCGCCAGCAGCTTGACCCCGGTGGGGTTAGCAGGCGGATCTGAAGCTTTCTTT	CASSLTPVGLAGGSEAFF
NA	TRBV6-5	TRBJ1-1	NA	TGTGCCAGCAGTTTAAGAGCCACTAACACTGAAGCTTTCTTT	CASSLRATNTEAFF
NA	TRBV28	TRBJ1-1	NA	TGTGCCAGCAGTTTAGCTGGGGGAGGGGGTACTGAAGCTTTCTTT	CASSLAGGGGTEAFF
NA	TRBV5-1	TRBJ1-2	NA	TGCGCCAGCAGCCTCCGCCCAGGGGATGGCTACACCTTC	CASSLRPGDGYTF
NA	TRBV14	TRBJ2-7	TRBD1	TGTGCCAGCAGCCCCCGTGGGGGACAGGTAGACTACGAGCAGTACTTC	CASSPRGGQVDYEQYF
NA	TRBV6-1	TRBJ1-4	NA	TGTGCCAGCAGTCATACTGAAAAACTGTTTTTT	CASSHTEKLFF
NA	TRBV30	TRBJ1-5	NA	TGTGCCTGGAGTGAACAGGACAATCAGCCCCAGCATTTT	CAWSEQDNQPQHF
NA	TRBV19	TRBJ2-1	NA	TGTGCCAGTAGTATGGGACCGTCTTCAAGGGAGCAGTTCTTC	CASSMGPSSREQFF
NA	TRBV18	TRBJ2-7	NA	TGTGCCAGCTCACCACGACAGCCCGAGCAGTACTTC	CASSPRQPEQYF
NA	TRBV19	TRBJ1-3	NA	TGTGCCAGTAGTACCGGGAACACCATATATTTT	CASSTGNTIYF
NA	TRBV30	TRBJ2-3	TRBD1	TGTGCCTGGATAACCCCCGGGACAGGGCAAGATACGCAGTATTTT	CAWITPGTGQDTQYF
NA	TRBV5-4	TRBJ1-1	NA	TGTGCCAGCAGTTCGGAGCAGGGTAGCGCTGAAGCTTTCTTT	CASSSEQGSAEAFF
NA	TRBV7-7	TRBJ2-2	TRBD1	TGTGCCAGCACCGCTTTTGGGACAGCGAACACCGGGGAGCTGTTTTTT	CASTAFGTANTGELFF
NA	TRBV6-1	TRBJ1-5	NA	TGTGCCAGCAGTGAGGTCAGTAGCAATCAGCCCCAGCATTTT	CASSEVSSNQPQHF
NA	TRBV28	TRBJ2-1	NA	TGTGCCAGCAGTTCTCCACCACCGGGACCCCCGTTCTTC	CASSSPPPGPPFF
NA	TRBV19	TRBJ1-5	TRBD1	TGTGCCAGTAGTATATGGGGACAGTATAGCAATCAGCCCCAGCATTTT	CASSIWGQYSNQPQHF
NA	TRBV28	TRBJ1-2	NA	TGTGCCAGCAGCCCTAACGGGGGAGGCTACACCTTC	CASSPNGGGYTF
NA	TRBV6-1	TRBJ2-1	NA	TGTGCCAGCAGTGAAACAGGCGGATACAATGAGCAGTTCTTC	CASSETGGYNEQFF
NA	TRBV7-3	TRBJ1-5	TRBD1	TGTGCCAGCAGCGCCTGGGACAGGGGGATACAGCCCCAGCATTTT	CASSAWDRGIQPQHF
NA	TRBV5-4	TRBJ2-7	NA	TGTGCCAGCAGCACTCCGGGCCCGTCCACCTACGAGCAGTACTTC	CASSTPGPSTYEQYF
NA	TRBV11-2	TRBJ2-6	TRBD1	TGTGCCAGCAGCTTACTTGACAGGGCCGGGGCCAACGTCCTGACTTTC	CASSLLDRAGANVLTF
NA	TRBV27	TRBJ1-5	NA	TGTGCCAGCAGTATAACAGGGTTAAAACAGCCCCAGCATTTT	CASSITGLKQPQHF
NA	TRBV19	TRBJ2-2	NA	TGTGCCAGCAAGGGGTTTTCATTCGGGGAGCTGTTTTTT	CASKGFSFGELFF
NA	TRBV4-1	TRBJ2-5	TRBD2	TGCGCCAGCAATCTGCCCGGGGGGGCCGCAGAGACCCAGTACTTC	CASNLPGGAAETQYF
NA	TRBV5-1	TRBJ1-6	TRBD1	TGCGCCAGCAGCTTGGCGGACAGGGTTGGGGCACCCCTCCACTTT	CASSLADRVGAPLHF
once	TRBV10-2	TRBJ1-1	NA	TGCGCCAGCAGTGAGTCGACACGTGATACGGCTTTCTTT	CASSESTRDTAFF
few	TRBV29-1	TRBJ2-5	NA	TGCAGCGTTGAGGGGGGGCGGGAGACCCAGTACTTC	CSVEGGRETQYF
NA	TRBV4-2	TRBJ2-1	TRBD2	TGTGCCAGCAGCCACGGGGGGGCTAGCGGGGGTCACCGCTACAATGAGCAGTTCTTC	CASSHGGASGGHRYNEQFF
few	TRBV4-2	TRBJ1-5	TRBD1	TGTGCCAGCAGCCAAGAACAGGGGGGCAATCAGCCCCAGCATTTT	CASSQEQGGNQPQHF
NA	TRBV7-2	TRBJ1-3	NA	TGTGCCAGCAGCTTGATAGGGCCTGGAAACACCATATATTTT	CASSLIGPGNTIYF
NA	TRBV6-5	TRBJ2-5	NA	TGTGCCAGCAGTTACGGTCGGGGCAAGAGGGAGACCCAGTACTTC	CASSYGRGKRETQYF
NA	TRBV29-1	TRBJ1-2	NA	TGCAGCGTTGGGAGTCAGACCGTGAACACCTTC	CSVGSQTVNTF
once	TRBV5-1	TRBJ2-5	NA	TGCGCCAGTCGGATAGGGCAGCACAAAGAGACCCAGTACTTC	CASRIGQHKETQYF
NA	TRBV18	TRBJ2-7	NA	TGTGCCAGCTCACTCAATAGACGACAGGGAGGCTCCTACGAGCAGTACTTC	CASSLNRRQGGSYEQYF
few	TRBV14	TRBJ2-7	TRBD1	TGTGCCAGCAGCCGATTAGGGGGACAGGGGGCCATTCTCTTC	CASSRLGGQGAILF
NA	TRBV7-3	TRBJ2-1	TRBD2	TGTGCCAGCAGCCAAGCGGGGGCGGGCAATGAGCAGTTCTTC	CASSQAGAGNEQFF
NA	TRBV29-1	TRBJ1-4	NA	TGCAGCGTTGAGGGGGTAATTGGAGAAAAACTGTTTTTT	CSVEGVIGEKLFF
NA	TRBV6-6	TRBJ1-5	NA	TGTGCCAGCAGTTACAAAGAGGCCAATCAGCCCCAGCATTTT	CASSYKEANQPQHF
NA	TRBV29-1	TRBJ2-5	NA	TGCAGCGTTAGGCCTCAAGAGACCCAGTACTTC	CSVRPQETQYF
once	TRBV6-7	TRBJ1-4	TRBD1	TGTGCCAGCAGTCGCCGACAGGGTGCAACTAATGAAAAACTGTTTTTT	CASSRRQGATNEKLFF
NA	TRBV18	TRBJ1-5	NA	TGTGCCAGCTCATATGATAGCAATCAGCCCCAGCATTTT	CASSYDSNQPQHF
NA	TRBV2	TRBJ2-1	NA	TGTGCCAGCAGTGATATAGGAGGGGGGCGTGAGCAGTTCTTC	CASSDIGGGREQFF
NA	TRBV19	TRBJ2-3	NA	TGTGCCAGTAGTAAAGCCGGGACACAGAGCACAGATACGCAGTATTTT	CASSKAGTQSTDTQYF
NA	TRBV6-5	TRBJ2-3	NA	TGTGCCAGCAGTAAACGGACTAAAGTAGATACGCAGTATTTT	CASSKRTKVDTQYF
NA	TRBV5-1	TRBJ2-1	NA	TGCGCCAGCAGCTTGGCTAAAGCGGAGGGAGAGCAGTTCTTC	CASSLAKAEGEQFF
NA	TRBV18	TRBJ1-6	TRBD1	TGTGCCAGCTCACCAGACAGGGATAATTCACCCCTCCACTTT	CASSPDRDNSPLHF
NA	TRBV7-2	TRBJ1-1	NA	TGTGCCAGCAGCTTAACGGGACGCCGAGAAGCTTTCTTT	CASSLTGRREAFF